These T cell receptor beta chains were read from a single sample in a study of CD8+ T cells in alopecia areata. Sequencing was performed with immunoSEQ multiplex PCR; in TCRdb, only in-frame clones are kept and a portion is missing. The table has 150,000 to 200,000 clones, 59% seen once. The starting material was CD4+ T cells sorted from blood, obtained at week 0. These receptors were collected from a human donor with alopecia areata. Both conserved end residues are trimmed from each CDR3.

j_call,v_call,cdr3_aa
TRBJ2-5,TRBV11-2,ASSPSREETQY
TRBJ2-2,TRBV27,ASSLSRTGELF
TRBJ2-1,TRBV25-1,ASSELRGTGNYNEQF
TRBJ2-1,TRBV29-1,SVGFLAGYNEQF
TRBJ1-2,TRBV5-6,ASSLGDRGFYGYT
TRBJ2-2,TRBV9,ASSVGWSGAGELF
TRBJ2-2,TRBV11-2,ASSRTANTGELF
TRBJ1-1,TRBV5-1,ASSLGTGEVGAF
TRBJ2-3,TRBV6-6,ASSYSQGVSTDTQY
TRBJ2-5,TRBV19,ASSMSGLRGSQETQY
TRBJ1-1,TRBV7-9,ASSLTGMNTEAF
TRBJ2-7,TRBV2,ASSARRSEQY
TRBJ2-5,TRBV7-3,ASSPTGRETQY
TRBJ2-1,TRBV30,AWGRREQF
TRBJ2-3,TRBV29-1,SVARGRGDTQY
TRBJ1-3,TRBV29-1,SVVPNPSGNTIY
TRBJ2-5,TRBV5-4,ASSTAGAPHQETQY
TRBJ2-5,TRBV6-1,ASSEGLGQETQY
TRBJ1-1,TRBV25-1,ASKTRGETPEAF
TRBJ2-3,TRBV11-3,ASRLAGRTDTQY
TRBJ1-1,TRBV10-3,AISEQGTDEAF
TRBJ2-5,TRBV25-1,ASSADQETQY
TRBJ2-7,TRBV7-9,ASSRQGTYEQY
TRBJ1-2,TRBV6-5,ASSSGPGGYT
TRBJ2-1,TRBV6-1,ASSRGGNEQF
TRBJ1-6,TRBV6-6,ASSSRTGEGNSPLH
TRBJ2-7,TRBV6-5,ASSPGWGEQY
TRBJ2-7,TRBV27,ASSLSLRDRPYEQY
TRBJ2-1,TRBV29-1,SVRGRTYNEQF
TRBJ2-7,TRBV29-1,SVEAGTYEQY
TRBJ1-5,TRBV29-1,SVAGGADQPQH
TRBJ1-5,TRBV7-2,ASSGRTLSNQPQH